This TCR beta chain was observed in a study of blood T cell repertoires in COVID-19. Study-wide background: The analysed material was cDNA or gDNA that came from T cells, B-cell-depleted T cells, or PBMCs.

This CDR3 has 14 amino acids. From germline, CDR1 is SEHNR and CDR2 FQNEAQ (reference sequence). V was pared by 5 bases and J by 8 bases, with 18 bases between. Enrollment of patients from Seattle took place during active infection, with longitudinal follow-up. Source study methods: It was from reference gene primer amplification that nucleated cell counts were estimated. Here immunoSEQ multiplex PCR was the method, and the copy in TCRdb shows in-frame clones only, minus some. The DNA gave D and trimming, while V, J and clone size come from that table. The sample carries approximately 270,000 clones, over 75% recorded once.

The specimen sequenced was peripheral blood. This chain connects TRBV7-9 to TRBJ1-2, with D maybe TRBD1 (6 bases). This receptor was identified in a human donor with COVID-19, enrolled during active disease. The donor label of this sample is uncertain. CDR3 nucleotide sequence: TGTGCCAGCAGCCTACAGGGACCTGTAGGCGGCTACACCTTC. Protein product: CASSLQGPVGGYTF.